The 5 T cell receptor beta chains in this list originate from one sample, sequenced in a study of blood T cell repertoires in COVID-19. Measured with immunoSEQ multiplex PCR; TCRdb has only the in-frame clones, and not every one. The table includes 200,000 to 250,000 clones, roughly 84% detected once. The source material was PBMCs or T cells enriched from blood (not recorded which). The receptors were sampled from a woman between 40 and 50 years old who had recovered from COVID-19.

The genes are TRBV6-4 and TRBJ1-1, with a possible D match to TRBD1 (6 bases). V lost 6 bases and J 3 bases, leaving 11 bases between the germline ends. From germline, CDR1 is MRHNA and CDR2 SNTAGT. The CDR3 length is 13 residues. The CDR3 sequence: CASRPDRHTEAFF. In nucleotides, the CDR3 is TGTGCCAGCAGACCTGACAGGCACACTGAAGCTTTCTTT.

The V call is TRBV9, the J call TRBJ1-2; D uncertain. CDR1 and CDR2 from the germline V gene are SGDLS and YYNGEE. CDR3 size: 13 residues. V was pared by 3 bases and J by 9 bases, with 15 bases between. As DNA, the CDR3 is TGTGCCAGCAGCGGTGGCGGCGCCTGGAGCTACACCTTC. Translating it yields CASSGGGAWSYTF.

The gene calls are TRBV28 and TRBJ2-5, with a weak D call TRBD2 (6 bases). The CDR3 runs to 14 residues. Germline V gene lookup returns CDR1 MDHEN and CDR2 SYDVKM. Trimming took off 1 base at V and 1 base at J, with 7 bases between the two ends. The CDR3 DNA reads as TGTGCCAGCAGTTTATCTAGCGCCCAAGAGACCCAGTACTTC. Its translation: CASSLSSAQETQYF. Complete variable domain (other parts from reference TRBV28 and TRBJ2-5): DVKVTQSSRYLVKRTGEKVFLECVQDMDHENMFWYRQDPGLGLRLIYFSYDVKMKEKGDIPEGYSVSREKKERFSLILESASTNQTSMYLCASSLSSAQETQYFGPGTRLLVL.

This chain connects TRBV7-2 to TRBJ2-5; TRBD1 matches 8 bases. The CDR3 has 15 residues. CDR1 and CDR2 from the germline V gene are SGHTA and FQGNSA. V was clipped by 0 bases and J by 5 bases; unmatched bases: 5. The CDR3 nucleotides are TGTGCCAGCAGCTTAGCCCCAGGGGGCGCTGAGACCCAGTACTTC. This gives the protein CASSLAPGGAETQYF.

The J gene is TRBJ1-5, the V gene TRBV19, with D unclear. The V end was cut by 10 bases, the J end by 4 bases, with 11 bases between. CDR1 is LNHDA and CDR2 is SQIVND in the germline V gene (reference sequence). The CDR3 has 12 residues. DNA for the CDR3: TGTGCCACCACTGACACGAATCAGCCCCAGCATTTT. As protein: CATTDTNQPQHF.